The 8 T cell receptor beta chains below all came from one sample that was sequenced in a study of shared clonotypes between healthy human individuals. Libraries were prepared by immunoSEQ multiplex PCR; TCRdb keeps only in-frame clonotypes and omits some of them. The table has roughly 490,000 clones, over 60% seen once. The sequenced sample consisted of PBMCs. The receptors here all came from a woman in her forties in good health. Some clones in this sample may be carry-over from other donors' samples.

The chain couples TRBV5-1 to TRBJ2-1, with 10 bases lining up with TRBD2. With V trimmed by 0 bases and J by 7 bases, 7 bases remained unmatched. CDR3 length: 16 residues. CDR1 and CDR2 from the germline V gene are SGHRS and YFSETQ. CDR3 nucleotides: TGCGCCAGCAGCTTGGGTTCTAGCGGGAGCGTAAATGAGCAGTTCTTC. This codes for CASSLGSSGSVNEQFF.

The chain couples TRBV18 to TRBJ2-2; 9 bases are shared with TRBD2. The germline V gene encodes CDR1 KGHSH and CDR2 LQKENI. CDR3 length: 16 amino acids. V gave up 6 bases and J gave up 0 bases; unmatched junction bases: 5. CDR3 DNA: TGTGCCAGCTCGCCGGGACTAGCTGCGAACACCGGGGAGCTGTTTTTT. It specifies CASSPGLAANTGELFF.

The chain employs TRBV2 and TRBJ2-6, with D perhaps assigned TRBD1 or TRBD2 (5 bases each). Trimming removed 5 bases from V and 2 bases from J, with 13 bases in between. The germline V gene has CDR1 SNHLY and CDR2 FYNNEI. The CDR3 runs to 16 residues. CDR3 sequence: CASSSGGRAGANVLTF. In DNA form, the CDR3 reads TGTGCCAGCAGTTCTGGGGGTCGTGCTGGGGCCAACGTCCTGACTTTC. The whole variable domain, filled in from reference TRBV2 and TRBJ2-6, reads EPEVTQTPSHQVTQMGQEVILRCVPISNHLYFYWYRQILGQKVEFLVSFYNNEISEKSEIFDDQFSVERPDGSNFTLKIRSTKLEDSAMYFCASSSGGRAGANVLTFGAGSRLTVL.

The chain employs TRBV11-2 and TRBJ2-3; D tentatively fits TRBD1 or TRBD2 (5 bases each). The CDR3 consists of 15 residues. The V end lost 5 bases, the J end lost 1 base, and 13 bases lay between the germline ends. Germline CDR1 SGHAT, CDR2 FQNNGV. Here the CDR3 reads CASSQGTLRTDTQYF. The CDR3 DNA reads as TGTGCCAGCAGCCAAGGGACCCTGCGCACAGATACGCAGTATTTT.

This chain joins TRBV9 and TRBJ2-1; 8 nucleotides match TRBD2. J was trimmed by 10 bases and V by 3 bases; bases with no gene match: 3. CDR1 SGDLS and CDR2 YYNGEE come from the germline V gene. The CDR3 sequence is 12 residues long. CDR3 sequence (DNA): TGTGCCAGCAGCGCCCCGGGGGGGGAGCAGTTCTTC. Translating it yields CASSAPGGEQFF. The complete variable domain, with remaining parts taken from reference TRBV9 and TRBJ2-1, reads DSGVTQTPKHLITATGQRVTLRCSPRSGDLSVYWYQQSLDQGLQFLIQYYNGEERAKGNILERFSAQQFPDLHSELNLSSLELGDSALYFCASSAPGGEQFFGPGTRLTVL.

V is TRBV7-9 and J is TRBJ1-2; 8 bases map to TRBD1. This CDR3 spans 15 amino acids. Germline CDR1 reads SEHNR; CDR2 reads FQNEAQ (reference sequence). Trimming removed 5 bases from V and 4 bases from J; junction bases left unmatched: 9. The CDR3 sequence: CASSSVQGAGYGYTF. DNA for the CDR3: TGTGCCAGCAGCAGCGTCCAGGGGGCGGGCTATGGCTACACCTTC.

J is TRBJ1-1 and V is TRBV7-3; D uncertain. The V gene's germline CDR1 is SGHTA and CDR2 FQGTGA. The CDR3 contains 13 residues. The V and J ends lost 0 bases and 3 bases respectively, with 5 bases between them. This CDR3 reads CASSLTGYTEAFF. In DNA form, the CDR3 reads TGTGCCAGCAGCTTAACGGGTTACACTGAAGCTTTCTTT.

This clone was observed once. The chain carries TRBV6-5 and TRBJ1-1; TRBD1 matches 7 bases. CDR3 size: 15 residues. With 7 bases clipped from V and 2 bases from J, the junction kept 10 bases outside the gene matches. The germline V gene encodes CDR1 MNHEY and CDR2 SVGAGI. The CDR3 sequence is CASIQPGTENTEAFF. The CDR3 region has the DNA TGTGCCAGCATCCAACCCGGGACAGAAAACACTGAAGCTTTCTTT.